This TCR beta chain was observed in a study of T cell responses to AZD1222 COVID-19 vaccine. Assay: immunoSEQ multiplex PCR; the TCRdb copy retains only in-frame clones and omits some. The sample includes some 140,000 clones, around 93% of them seen just once. V gave up 4 bases and J gave up 6 bases, with 12 bases separating them. The CDR3 length is 14 residues. CDR1 is MNHEY and CDR2 is SVGAGI in the germline V gene. V is TRBV6-5 and J is TRBJ1-4; the D gene is possibly TRBD1 (6 bases). This specimen consisted of peripheral blood, obtained on day 0 of AZD1222 vaccination. The sequence was collected from an adult in good health. CDR3: CASSSRQDYEKLFF. The CDR3, as DNA: TGTGCCAGCAGTTCTCGACAGGATTATGAAAAACTGTTTTTT.